This T cell receptor (beta chain) was captured by sequencing in a study of blood T cell repertoires in COVID-19. Looking at the study overall: From the United States, Italy and Spain came samples of acute and convalescent COVID-19.

Sequencing was performed with immunoSEQ multiplex PCR; in TCRdb, only in-frame clones are kept and a portion is missing. The data contain about 250,000 clones, 80% to 90% of them singletons. Participants were aged about 18 to 90 years from about two dozen US areas. In assigning cohorts, the study relied on participant-reported clinical history. The sequencing input was PBMCs or T cells enriched from blood (not recorded which). The source is a man between 40 and 49 years old who had recovered from COVID-19.

The CDR3 spells CASSLTGYQSGANVLTF. CDR3 bases: TGTGCCAGCAGCTTGACAGGCTACCAATCTGGGGCCAACGTCCTGACTTTC. The chain uses TRBV5-5 and TRBJ2-6; maybe TRBD1 (5 bases). From germline, CDR1 is SGHKS and CDR2 YYEKEE (reference sequence). With 1 base removed from V and 1 base from J, the gap between germline ends came to 12 bases. CDR3 length: 17 residues.